These 14 T cell receptor beta chains share one sample of origin, sequenced in a study of shared clonotypes between healthy human individuals. The table came from immunoSEQ multiplex PCR; TCRdb's copy has only in-frame clones and leaves some out. The table lists roughly 650,000 clones, about 96% of them singletons. Naive-designated CD8 cells lacked CD45RO, were positively enriched for CCR7, and omitted terminally differentiated effector memory CD45RA+ cells. The sample comprised naive CD8+ T cells sorted from blood. These receptors came from a young woman in good health.

V and J are TRBV7-8 and TRBJ2-1; 9 positions match TRBD2. V lost 3 bases, J lost 6 bases, and 6 bases stayed unmatched. The CDR3 extends over 15 amino acids. CDR1 is SGHVS, CDR2 FQNEAQ, per germline. CDR3 loop: CASSLTSGGGNEQFF. CDR3 coding DNA: TGTGCCAGCAGCTTGACTAGCGGCGGAGGCAATGAGCAGTTCTTC.

This chain joins TRBV27 and TRBJ2-4, with D maybe TRBD2 (7 bases). V lost 2 bases and J lost 1, with 12 bases in between. The CDR3 consists of 16 residues. From germline, CDR1 is MNHEY and CDR2 SMNVEV (reference sequence). The DNA for the CDR3 is TGTGCCAGCAGTTTACGGGGGGCGTCGGCCAAAAACATTCAGTACTTC. Translating it yields CASSLRGASAKNIQYF.

This clone showed up just once. The rearrangement links TRBV15 to TRBJ2-1; TRBD2 matches 8 bases. The V and J ends lost 2 bases and 6 bases, in that order; junction bases with no gene match: 6. The CDR3 covers 15 residues. CDR1 is LNHNV and CDR2 is YYDKDF in the germline V gene (reference sequence). CDR3 nucleotide sequence: TGTGCCACCAGCAGACTGGGGGCGGGAGGCAATGAGCAGTTCTTC. Residues: CATSRLGAGGNEQFF.

This clone appeared once. The V call is TRBV28, the J call TRBJ1-4; TRBD1 might be the D (6 bases). V lost 4 bases, J lost 4 bases, and 16 bases lay in between. Germline V CDR1 and CDR2: MDHEN, SYDVKM. The CDR3 runs to 16 residues. CDR3 sequence: CASSSEWGGINEKLFF. The CDR3 DNA follows: TGTGCCAGCAGTTCGGAGTGGGGGGGCATTAATGAAAAACTGTTTTTT. Full variable domain (rest looked up from reference TRBV28 and TRBJ1-4): DVKVTQSSRYLVKRTGEKVFLECVQDMDHENMFWYRQDPGLGLRLIYFSYDVKMKEKGDIPEGYSVSREKKERFSLILESASTNQTSMYLCASSSEWGGINEKLFFGSGTQLSVL.

The chain recombines TRBV28 with TRBJ2-3; D ambiguous. This CDR3 is built from 14 residues. Germline V gene data show CDR1 as MDHEN and CDR2 as SYDVKM. V was pared by 1 base and J by 4 bases, with 9 bases between. The CDR3 region has the DNA TGTGCCAGCAGTTTATTGATAAACGCAGATACGCAGTATTTT. Translating it yields CASSLLINADTQYF.

In its sample, this clone was seen a few times. Other DNA sequences within the sample encode an identical CDR3. The chain links TRBV5-4 to TRBJ2-3; D not certain. The CDR3 contains 11 residues. Trimming left V 4 bases short and J 2 bases short, with 2 bases between. Germline V lookup: CDR1 SGHNT, CDR2 YYREEE (reference sequence). The CDR3 loop is CASSTTDTQYF. The CDR3 DNA sequence: TGTGCCAGCAGCACCACAGATACGCAGTATTTT. Based on the CDR3 plus reference TRBV5-4 and TRBJ2-3, the full variable domain is ETGVTQSPTHLIKTRGQQVTLRCSSQSGHNTVSWYQQALGQGPQFIFQYYREEENGRGNFPPRFSGLQFPNYSSELNVNALELDDSALYLCASSTTDTQYFGPGTRLTVL.

This chain uses TRBV9 with TRBJ1-2, with D perhaps matching TRBD1 (6 bases). The CDR3 sequence is 17 residues long. V lost 5 bases and J lost 0, with 20 bases in between. Germline V gene data show CDR1 as SGDLS and CDR2 as YYNGEE. CDR3 sequence: CASRSQVGGPANYGYTF. CDR3 in DNA: TGTGCCAGCAGGTCCCAGGTGGGGGGGCCTGCTAACTATGGCTACACCTTC.

The V call is TRBV28, the J call TRBJ2-1; D is possibly TRBD1 (7 bases). V lost 9 bases to trimming and J lost 5 bases, with 29 bases between them. Germline CDR1 is MDHEN and CDR2 is SYDVKM. This CDR3 contains 18 residues. The DNA of the CDR3 is TGTGCCAGTTCCCCAGAAGGGGGGCGCGACAGGGTCGACAATGAGCAGTTCTTC. Translation: CASSPEGGRDRVDNEQFF.

The chain has TRBV19 and TRBJ2-6, with 14 bases aligning to TRBD2. The CDR3 sequence is 21 residues long. J lost 0 bases, V lost 5 bases, and 12 bases had no gene match. Per the germline V gene, CDR1 is LNHDA and CDR2 is SQIVND (reference sequence). CDR3 protein: CASSYSSLTSGRASGANVLTF. CDR3 sequence (DNA): TGTGCCAGTAGTTACTCTTCCCTGACTAGCGGGAGGGCCTCTGGGGCCAACGTCCTGACTTTC.

About this clone itself: Other DNA sequences in this sample translate to the same CDR3. V usage is TRBV5-6 and J usage is TRBJ1-3, with unresolved D. The CDR3 spans 14 residues. Germline V lookup: CDR1 SGHDT, CDR2 YYEEEE. V lost 0 bases, J lost 7 bases, and 11 bases lay in between. CDR3 DNA: TGTGCCAGCAGCTTGGACGGGAGTGGTAACACCATATATTTT. It is translated as CASSLDGSGNTIYF.

The CDR3, as DNA: TGCGCCAGCAGCCCCGGGACTAGCAGATCCTACGAGCAGTACTTC. Encoded protein: CASSPGTSRSYEQYF. The rearrangement uses TRBV10-1 and TRBJ2-7, with 9 bases lining up with TRBD2. This CDR3 has 15 residues. Germline CDR1 reads WNHNN; CDR2 reads SYGVQD (reference sequence). Trimming at V came to 6 bases and at J to 1 base, leaving 7 bases not matched to a gene.

The chain carries TRBV2 and TRBJ2-1; tentative D call: TRBD2 (5 bases). Germline values: CDR1 SNHLY, CDR2 FYNNEI. This CDR3 is 15 amino acids long. V lost 9 bases and J lost 0, with 15 bases in between. CDR3 DNA: TGTGCCAGACAAAAGCAAGGGAGCTCCTACAATGAGCAGTTCTTC. It translates to CARQKQGSSYNEQFF.

The CDR3: CASRPGTGYSFTDTQYF. For the CDR3, the DNA is TGTGCCAGCAGGCCCGGGACAGGGTATTCTTTTACAGATACGCAGTATTTT. The chain joins TRBV2 to TRBJ2-3; TRBD1 matches at 9 bases. The CDR3 runs 17 residues. After removal of 6 bases from V and 3 bases from J, the junction contained 13 bases not matched to a gene. In germline, CDR1 is SNHLY, CDR2 FYNNEI. Drawing the rest from reference TRBV2 and TRBJ2-3, the complete variable domain is EPEVTQTPSHQVTQMGQEVILRCVPISNHLYFYWYRQILGQKVEFLVSFYNNEISEKSEIFDDQFSVERPDGSNFTLKIRSTKLEDSAMYFCASRPGTGYSFTDTQYFGPGTRLTVL.

The chain joins TRBV4-1 to TRBJ1-1; D is ambiguous. The CDR3 covers 13 residues. V was trimmed by 0 bases and J by 5 bases, leaving 7 bases between them. The germline gives CDR1 MGHRA, CDR2 YSYEKL. The CDR3 loop is CASSQEGWTEAFF. The CDR3 region has the DNA TGCGCCAGCAGCCAAGAAGGGTGGACTGAAGCTTTCTTT.